This entry lists 10 T cell receptor beta chains sequenced from one sample in a study of blood T cell repertoires in COVID-19. Libraries were prepared by immunoSEQ multiplex PCR; TCRdb keeps only in-frame clonotypes and omits some of them. The repertoire has roughly 120,000 clones, over 75% of them found once; the top ten carry 8.4%. Specimen: peripheral blood. All receptors derive from an older woman who had recovered from COVID-19.

The rearrangement uses TRBV20-1 and TRBJ2-4, with 10 bases matching TRBD1. The CDR3 consists of 15 residues. V shed 3 bases and J 5 bases; nucleotides not matched to a gene: 7. Germline V CDR1 and CDR2: DFQATT, SNEGSKA (reference sequence). CDR3 sequence (DNA): TGCAGTGCTAGTTTTTTCGGACAGGGGGAAAACATTCAGTACTTC. Translation gives CSASFFGQGENIQYF.

The CDR3 loop is CASSQSQGSREKLFF. In DNA, the CDR3 is TGTGCCAGCAGCCAATCACAGGGGTCACGTGAAAAACTGTTTTTT. This sequence joins TRBV4-2 and TRBJ1-4; 7 positions agree with TRBD1. The CDR3 runs 15 residues. Trimming at V came to 2 bases and at J to 7 bases, leaving 7 bases not matched to a gene. The germline CDR1 and CDR2 sequences are LGHNA and YNFKEQ.

The V call is TRBV28, the J call TRBJ2-4; 9 positions agree with TRBD1. CDR3 length equals 14 residues. The germline V gene encodes CDR1 MDHEN and CDR2 SYDVKM. Unmatched junction bases numbered 7, after V lost 5 bases and J lost 8 bases. This chain's CDR3 is CASSLQGARDIQYF. In nucleotides, the CDR3 is TGTGCCAGCAGTCTACAGGGGGCTAGGGACATTCAGTACTTC.

This clone was found a few times. The gene calls are TRBV6-2 or TRBV6-3 and TRBJ2-7; the match to TRBD2 covers 13 bases. Germline lookup yields CDR1 MNHEY and CDR2 SVGEGT. Trimming cost V 5 bases and J 3 bases; bases outside gene matches: 13. This CDR3 is built from 18 residues. In nucleotides, the CDR3 is TGTGCCAGCAGTCTCGGACTAGCGGGAGATAAATACTTCTACGAGCAGTACTTC. Protein: CASSLGLAGDKYFYEQYF.

V gene TRBV5-1 combines with J gene TRBJ2-2, with D maybe TRBD2 (7 bases). V shed 0 bases and J shed 3 bases, with 15 bases lying between them. Germline V gene sequence: CDR1 SGHRS, CDR2 YFSETQ. The CDR3 runs to 17 residues. The CDR3 DNA sequence: TGCGCCAGCAGCTTGGACGGGGGGCCTCCTCACACCGGGGAGCTGTTTTTT. Its translation: CASSLDGGPPHTGELFF.

The chain joins TRBV11-2 to TRBJ2-5, with 10 nucleotides matching TRBD2. The CDR3 spans 13 residues. With 8 bases clipped from V and 5 bases from J, the junction kept 5 bases outside the gene matches. Per the germline V gene, CDR1 is SGHAT and CDR2 is FQNNGV. The CDR3 DNA is TGTGCCAGCGAAGCGGGGGGGTTGGAGACCCAGTACTTC. Protein sequence: CASEAGGLETQYF.

The J gene is TRBJ2-4, the V gene TRBV27, with 7 bases fitting TRBD2. Germline V gene data show CDR1 as MNHEY and CDR2 as SMNVEV (reference sequence). The length of the CDR3 is 14 residues. The trim removed 5 bases at V and 8 bases at J, leaving 9 bases unmatched. DNA of the CDR3: TGTGCCAGCAGTATGAGCGGGGTTCCGGACATTCAGTACTTC. Translated, it gives CASSMSGVPDIQYF.

This sequence joins TRBV7-9 and TRBJ2-7, with D maybe TRBD2 (5 bases). The CDR3 is 13 amino acids. V lost 5 bases and J lost 3, with 11 bases in between. Germline values: CDR1 SEHNR, CDR2 FQNEAQ (reference sequence). CDR3 nucleotide sequence: TGTGCCAGCAGCATCGGCGGACTCTACGAGCAGTACTTC. It is translated as CASSIGGLYEQYF.

The chain joins TRBV3-1 (or the pseudogene TRBV3-2) to TRBJ1-5, with D possibly matching TRBD1 (6 bases). The CDR3 runs 17 residues. CDR1 and CDR2 from the germline V gene are LGHDT and YNNKEL (reference sequence). V dropped 3 bases and J dropped 6 bases, with 21 bases sitting between them. The CDR3 spells CASSQTPRGPPVQPQHF. CDR3 nucleotide sequence: TGTGCCAGCAGCCAGACCCCCAGGGGTCCCCCGGTTCAGCCCCAGCATTTT.

This sequence joins TRBV27 and TRBJ2-3; no firm D call. There are 12 residues in the CDR3. Germline V CDR1 and CDR2: MNHEY, SMNVEV (reference sequence). V lost 4 bases to trimming and J lost 5 bases, with 7 bases between them. This CDR3 is CASSSLRDTQYF. The CDR3 DNA reads TGTGCCAGCAGTTCCCTTAGAGATACGCAGTATTTT.